These T cell receptor beta chains were read from a single sample in a study of T cells in localized non-small cell lung cancer. Sequencing was performed with immunoSEQ multiplex PCR; in TCRdb, only in-frame clones are kept and a portion is missing. The sample yields around 20,000 clones, roughly nine tenths seen once. Sample: peripheral blood, taken before any cancer treatment. The origin of the receptors is a woman between 40 and 69 years old with stage I lung adenocarcinoma. Both conserved end residues are part of each CDR3. The order of the fields is V gene, J gene, D gene, CDR3 protein. A D gene is named only where the DNA matches it firmly.

>TRBV6-1|TRBJ1-1|-
CASNPRPISATEAFF
>TRBV27|-|-
CASSRDPSSYEQYF
>TRBV19|TRBJ1-2|TRBD1
CASSPTWTGEDYTF
>TRBV15|TRBJ2-3|TRBD2
CATSRRVGGAMDTQYF
>TRBV7-2|TRBJ1-4|-
CASSLTGWGEKLFF
>TRBV6-1|TRBJ2-5|-
CASSEGKALRETQYF
>TRBV18|TRBJ2-6|-
CASSPLRSSGANVLTF
>TRBV6-5|TRBJ2-1|-
CASSSTSMPFNEQFF
>TRBV4-2|TRBJ1-4|-
CASSRNRQGEEKLFF
>TRBV7-9|TRBJ2-6|-
CASSSQTGLFSGANVLTF
>TRBV2|TRBJ2-5|-
CASSERSTRKETQYF
>TRBV19|TRBJ2-7|TRBD2
CASKASGGSYEQYF
>TRBV28|TRBJ2-7|-
CASRLDAIQYEQYF
>TRBV2|TRBJ1-1|-
CATLSGVETEAFF
>TRBV6-5|TRBJ2-1|TRBD2
CASSETSGEQFF
>TRBV5-1|TRBJ1-2|-
CASSPTGFNYGYTF
>TRBV19|TRBJ1-1|TRBD1
CASTDRGRGTEAFF
>TRBV2|TRBJ1-5|TRBD1
CASTSDREQPQHF
>TRBV6-1|TRBJ1-1|-
CASSEIGPGFLGTNTEAFF
>TRBV7-8|TRBJ2-1|-
CASSSGEPYNEQFF
>TRBV9|TRBJ2-3|TRBD2
CASSALAGGLSDTQYF
>TRBV27|TRBJ2-3|TRBD2
CASSLWGLAGEGADTQYF
>TRBV28|TRBJ2-6|TRBD1
CASSSQGAEGANVLTF
>TRBV6-5|TRBJ1-5|TRBD1
CASRKTGGSNQPQHF